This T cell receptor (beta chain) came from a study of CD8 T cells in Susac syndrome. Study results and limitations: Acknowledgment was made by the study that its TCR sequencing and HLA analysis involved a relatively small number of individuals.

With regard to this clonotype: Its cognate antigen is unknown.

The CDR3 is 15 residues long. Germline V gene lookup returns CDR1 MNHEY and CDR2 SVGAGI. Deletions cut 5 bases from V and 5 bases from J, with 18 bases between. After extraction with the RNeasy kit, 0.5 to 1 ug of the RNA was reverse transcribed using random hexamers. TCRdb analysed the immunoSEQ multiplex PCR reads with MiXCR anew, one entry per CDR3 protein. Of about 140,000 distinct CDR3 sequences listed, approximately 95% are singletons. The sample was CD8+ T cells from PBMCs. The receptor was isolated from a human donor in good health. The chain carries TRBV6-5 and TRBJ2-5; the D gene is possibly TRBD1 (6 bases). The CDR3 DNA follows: TGTGCCAGCAGTCCTTTGGGGTCCACAGGGGAGACCCAGTACTTC. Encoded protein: CASSPLGSTGETQYF.